This TCR beta chain was recorded in a study of blood T cell repertoires in COVID-19. Method: immunoSEQ multiplex PCR; TCRdb's copy keeps in-frame clones and lacks some. The sample holds 250,000 or so clones, more than 75% seen once. The CDR3 is made up of 13 amino acids. Germline V gene data show CDR1 as MGHDK and CDR2 as SYGVNS. The ends were cut back, 7 bases at V and 0 bases at J, with 7 bases in the middle. The receptor was isolated from a woman in her forties or fifties who had been exposed to COVID-19. This rearrangement joins TRBV25-1 to TRBJ2-1; no firm D call. The sequenced material came from PBMCs or T cells enriched from blood (not recorded which). The CDR3 spells CASTGFSYNEQFF. The CDR3 nucleotides are TGTGCCAGCACAGGTTTCTCCTACAATGAGCAGTTCTTC.